This TCR beta chain was observed in a study of CD8 T cell repertoires and HIV-1 epitope variants. Profiled with immunoSEQ multiplex PCR; TCRdb holds only in-frame clones, not every one. The sample includes about 5,600 clones, 64% of them seen just once. The CDR3 length is 11 residues. CDR1 is DFQATT, CDR2 SNEGSKA, per germline (reference sequence). V was shortened by 5 bases and J by 3 bases, with 7 bases between the two germline ends. Concerning this clone itself: Antigen unknown.

The sample consisted of cultured CD8+ T cells derived from PBMCs. The chain has TRBV20-1 and TRBJ1-1; D remains unclear. This TCR was sampled from a male donor with HIV. The CDR3 reads CSARAHTEAFF. As DNA, the CDR3 is TGCAGTGCTCGAGCCCACACTGAAGCTTTCTTT.